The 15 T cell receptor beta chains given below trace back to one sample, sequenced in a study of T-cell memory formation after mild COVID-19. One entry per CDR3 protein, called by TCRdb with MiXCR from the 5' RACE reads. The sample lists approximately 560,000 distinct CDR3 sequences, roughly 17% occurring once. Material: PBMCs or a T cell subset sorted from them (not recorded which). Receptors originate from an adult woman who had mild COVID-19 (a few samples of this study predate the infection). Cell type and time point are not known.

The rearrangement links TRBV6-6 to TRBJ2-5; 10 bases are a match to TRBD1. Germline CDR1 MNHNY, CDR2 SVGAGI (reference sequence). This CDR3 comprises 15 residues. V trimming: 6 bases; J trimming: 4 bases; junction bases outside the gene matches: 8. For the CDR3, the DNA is TGTGCCAGCAGAGCGGGACAGGGGATCCGAGAGACCCAGTACTTC. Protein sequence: CASRAGQGIRETQYF.

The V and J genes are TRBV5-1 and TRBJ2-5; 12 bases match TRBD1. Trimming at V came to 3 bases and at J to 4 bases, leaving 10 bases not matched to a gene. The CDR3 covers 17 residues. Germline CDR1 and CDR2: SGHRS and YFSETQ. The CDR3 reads CASSSEPGQGARETQYF. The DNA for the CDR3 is TGCGCCAGCAGCTCAGAACCGGGACAGGGGGCGCGAGAGACCCAGTACTTC.

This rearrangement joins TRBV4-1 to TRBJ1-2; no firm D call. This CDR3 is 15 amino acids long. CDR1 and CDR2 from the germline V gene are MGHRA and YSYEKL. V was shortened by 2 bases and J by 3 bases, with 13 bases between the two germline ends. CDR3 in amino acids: CASSQKDPGDYGYTF. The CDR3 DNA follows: TGCGCCAGCAGCCAAAAGGACCCTGGGGACTATGGCTACACCTTC.

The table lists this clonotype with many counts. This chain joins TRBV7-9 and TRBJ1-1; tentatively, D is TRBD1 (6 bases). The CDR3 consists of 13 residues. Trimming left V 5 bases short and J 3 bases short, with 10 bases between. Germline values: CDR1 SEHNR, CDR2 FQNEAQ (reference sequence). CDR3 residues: CASSARQDTEAFF. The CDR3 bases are TGTGCCAGCAGCGCCCGACAGGACACTGAAGCTTTCTTT.

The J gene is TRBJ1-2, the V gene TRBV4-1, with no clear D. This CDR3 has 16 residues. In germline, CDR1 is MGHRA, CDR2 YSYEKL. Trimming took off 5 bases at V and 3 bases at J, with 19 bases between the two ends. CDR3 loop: CASSERSQTADYGYTF. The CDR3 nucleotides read TGCGCCAGCAGCGAACGCAGCCAGACCGCAGACTATGGCTACACCTTC.

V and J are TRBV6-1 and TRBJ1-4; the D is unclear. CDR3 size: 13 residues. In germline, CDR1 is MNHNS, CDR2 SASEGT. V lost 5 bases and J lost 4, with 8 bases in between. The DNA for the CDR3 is TGTGCCAGCAGTTCCCACCGTAATGAAAAACTGTTTTTT. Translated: CASSSHRNEKLFF.

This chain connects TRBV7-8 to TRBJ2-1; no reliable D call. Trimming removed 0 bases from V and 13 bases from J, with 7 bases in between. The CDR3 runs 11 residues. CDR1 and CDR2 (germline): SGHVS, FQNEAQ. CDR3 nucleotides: TGTGCCAGCAGCTTAGCGAAGAGTCAGTTCTTC. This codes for CASSLAKSQFF.

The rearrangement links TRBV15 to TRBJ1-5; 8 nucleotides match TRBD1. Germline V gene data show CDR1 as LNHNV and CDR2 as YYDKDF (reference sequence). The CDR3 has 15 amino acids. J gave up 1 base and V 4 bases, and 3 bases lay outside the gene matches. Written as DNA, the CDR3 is TGTGCCACCAGCAAAGGGGACAGGAGCAATCAGCCCCAGCATTTT. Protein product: CATSKGDRSNQPQHF.

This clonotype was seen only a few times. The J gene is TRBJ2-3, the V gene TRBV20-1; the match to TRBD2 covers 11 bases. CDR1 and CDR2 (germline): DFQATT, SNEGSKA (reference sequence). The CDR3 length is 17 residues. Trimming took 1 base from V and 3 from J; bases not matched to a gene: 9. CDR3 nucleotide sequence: TGCAGTGCTAGAGGTGTTAGCGGGAGGGGAGGGACAGATACGCAGTATTTT. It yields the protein CSARGVSGRGGTDTQYF.

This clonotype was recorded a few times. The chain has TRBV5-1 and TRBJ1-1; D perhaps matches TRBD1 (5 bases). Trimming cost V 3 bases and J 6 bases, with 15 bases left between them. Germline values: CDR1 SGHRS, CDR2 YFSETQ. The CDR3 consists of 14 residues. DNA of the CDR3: TGCGCCAGCAGCTCTGGGGGGGGAGGGCCTGAAGCTTTCTTT. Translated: CASSSGGGGPEAFF.

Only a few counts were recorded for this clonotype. For the CDR3, the DNA is TGTGCCAGCAGCCAAGATACGGATAACTATGGCTACACCTTC. Residues: CASSQDTDNYGYTF. The chain links TRBV4-2 to TRBJ1-2; D call uncertain. Trimming took off 0 bases at V and 1 base at J, with 6 bases between the two ends. This CDR3 has 14 amino acids. Germline V gene data show CDR1 as LGHNA and CDR2 as YNFKEQ.

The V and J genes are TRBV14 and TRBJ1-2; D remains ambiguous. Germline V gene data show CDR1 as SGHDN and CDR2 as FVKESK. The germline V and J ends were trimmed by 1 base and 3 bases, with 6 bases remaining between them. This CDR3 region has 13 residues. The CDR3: CASSQVFYYGYTF. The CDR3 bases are TGTGCCAGCAGCCAAGTGTTTTACTATGGCTACACCTTC.

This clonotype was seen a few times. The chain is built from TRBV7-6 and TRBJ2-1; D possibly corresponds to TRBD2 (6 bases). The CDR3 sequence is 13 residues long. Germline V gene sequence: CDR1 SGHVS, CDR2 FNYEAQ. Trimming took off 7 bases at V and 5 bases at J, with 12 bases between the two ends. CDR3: CASKGEEHNEQFF. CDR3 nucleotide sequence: TGTGCCAGCAAAGGGGAGGAGCACAATGAGCAGTTCTTC.

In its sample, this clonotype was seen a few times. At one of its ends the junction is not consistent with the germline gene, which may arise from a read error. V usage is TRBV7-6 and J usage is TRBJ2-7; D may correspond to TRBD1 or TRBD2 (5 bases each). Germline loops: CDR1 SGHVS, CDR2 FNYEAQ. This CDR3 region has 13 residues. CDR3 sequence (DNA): TGTGCCAGCAGCTTGGGGGAGACAGTAAACCCAATCTTC. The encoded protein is CASSLGETVNPIF.

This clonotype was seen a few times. The CDR3 DNA sequence: TGTGCCAGCAGACTCGACAAGACTAGCAATCAGCCCCAGCATTTT. Amino acid sequence: CASRLDKTSNQPQHF. The chain employs TRBV6-6 and TRBJ1-5, with unresolved D. Germline lookup yields CDR1 MNHNY and CDR2 SVGAGI (reference sequence). The CDR3 sequence is 15 residues long. V lost 6 bases and J lost 0, with 12 bases in between.